The clone carrying this T cell receptor (beta chain) was observed a few times. Its antigen is still unknown. A mixed TRB-A/B primer pool amplified rearranged TRB by multiplex touch-down PCR. TCRdb fed the multiplex PCR reads into MiXCR, producing one record per CDR3 protein. The data show over 3,000 distinct CDR3 sequences, with approximately 30% seen just once and around a fifth held by the top ten. This entry is derived from a study of T cell repertoires in aging, cancer and after chemotherapy. Study-level information: Patients with glioblastoma brain tumors were sampled before and after temozolomide-based therapy. Study outcomes and limitations: In healthy donors, age-related TCR diversity loss mainly reflected lost richness. Median generation probability rose over the chemotherapy interval in each cancer cohort, suggesting rebound thymic output. Age-matched healthy donors had significantly more diverse, less clonal blood TCR repertoires than untreated cancer patients.

The template was genomic DNA from peripheral blood, not RNA. This CDR3 spans 14 amino acids. V lost 7 bases and J 0 bases, leaving 10 bases between the germline ends. Germline CDR1 LNHDA, CDR2 SQIVND (reference sequence). Sequenced: blood. The V and J genes are TRBV19 and TRBJ2-1, with a weak D call TRBD2 (5 bases). This receptor was taken from a human donor with a solid tumor. As DNA, the CDR3 is TGTGCCAGTATAGGCGCGGGCTCCTACAATGAGCAGTTCTTC. It is translated as CASIGAGSYNEQFF.